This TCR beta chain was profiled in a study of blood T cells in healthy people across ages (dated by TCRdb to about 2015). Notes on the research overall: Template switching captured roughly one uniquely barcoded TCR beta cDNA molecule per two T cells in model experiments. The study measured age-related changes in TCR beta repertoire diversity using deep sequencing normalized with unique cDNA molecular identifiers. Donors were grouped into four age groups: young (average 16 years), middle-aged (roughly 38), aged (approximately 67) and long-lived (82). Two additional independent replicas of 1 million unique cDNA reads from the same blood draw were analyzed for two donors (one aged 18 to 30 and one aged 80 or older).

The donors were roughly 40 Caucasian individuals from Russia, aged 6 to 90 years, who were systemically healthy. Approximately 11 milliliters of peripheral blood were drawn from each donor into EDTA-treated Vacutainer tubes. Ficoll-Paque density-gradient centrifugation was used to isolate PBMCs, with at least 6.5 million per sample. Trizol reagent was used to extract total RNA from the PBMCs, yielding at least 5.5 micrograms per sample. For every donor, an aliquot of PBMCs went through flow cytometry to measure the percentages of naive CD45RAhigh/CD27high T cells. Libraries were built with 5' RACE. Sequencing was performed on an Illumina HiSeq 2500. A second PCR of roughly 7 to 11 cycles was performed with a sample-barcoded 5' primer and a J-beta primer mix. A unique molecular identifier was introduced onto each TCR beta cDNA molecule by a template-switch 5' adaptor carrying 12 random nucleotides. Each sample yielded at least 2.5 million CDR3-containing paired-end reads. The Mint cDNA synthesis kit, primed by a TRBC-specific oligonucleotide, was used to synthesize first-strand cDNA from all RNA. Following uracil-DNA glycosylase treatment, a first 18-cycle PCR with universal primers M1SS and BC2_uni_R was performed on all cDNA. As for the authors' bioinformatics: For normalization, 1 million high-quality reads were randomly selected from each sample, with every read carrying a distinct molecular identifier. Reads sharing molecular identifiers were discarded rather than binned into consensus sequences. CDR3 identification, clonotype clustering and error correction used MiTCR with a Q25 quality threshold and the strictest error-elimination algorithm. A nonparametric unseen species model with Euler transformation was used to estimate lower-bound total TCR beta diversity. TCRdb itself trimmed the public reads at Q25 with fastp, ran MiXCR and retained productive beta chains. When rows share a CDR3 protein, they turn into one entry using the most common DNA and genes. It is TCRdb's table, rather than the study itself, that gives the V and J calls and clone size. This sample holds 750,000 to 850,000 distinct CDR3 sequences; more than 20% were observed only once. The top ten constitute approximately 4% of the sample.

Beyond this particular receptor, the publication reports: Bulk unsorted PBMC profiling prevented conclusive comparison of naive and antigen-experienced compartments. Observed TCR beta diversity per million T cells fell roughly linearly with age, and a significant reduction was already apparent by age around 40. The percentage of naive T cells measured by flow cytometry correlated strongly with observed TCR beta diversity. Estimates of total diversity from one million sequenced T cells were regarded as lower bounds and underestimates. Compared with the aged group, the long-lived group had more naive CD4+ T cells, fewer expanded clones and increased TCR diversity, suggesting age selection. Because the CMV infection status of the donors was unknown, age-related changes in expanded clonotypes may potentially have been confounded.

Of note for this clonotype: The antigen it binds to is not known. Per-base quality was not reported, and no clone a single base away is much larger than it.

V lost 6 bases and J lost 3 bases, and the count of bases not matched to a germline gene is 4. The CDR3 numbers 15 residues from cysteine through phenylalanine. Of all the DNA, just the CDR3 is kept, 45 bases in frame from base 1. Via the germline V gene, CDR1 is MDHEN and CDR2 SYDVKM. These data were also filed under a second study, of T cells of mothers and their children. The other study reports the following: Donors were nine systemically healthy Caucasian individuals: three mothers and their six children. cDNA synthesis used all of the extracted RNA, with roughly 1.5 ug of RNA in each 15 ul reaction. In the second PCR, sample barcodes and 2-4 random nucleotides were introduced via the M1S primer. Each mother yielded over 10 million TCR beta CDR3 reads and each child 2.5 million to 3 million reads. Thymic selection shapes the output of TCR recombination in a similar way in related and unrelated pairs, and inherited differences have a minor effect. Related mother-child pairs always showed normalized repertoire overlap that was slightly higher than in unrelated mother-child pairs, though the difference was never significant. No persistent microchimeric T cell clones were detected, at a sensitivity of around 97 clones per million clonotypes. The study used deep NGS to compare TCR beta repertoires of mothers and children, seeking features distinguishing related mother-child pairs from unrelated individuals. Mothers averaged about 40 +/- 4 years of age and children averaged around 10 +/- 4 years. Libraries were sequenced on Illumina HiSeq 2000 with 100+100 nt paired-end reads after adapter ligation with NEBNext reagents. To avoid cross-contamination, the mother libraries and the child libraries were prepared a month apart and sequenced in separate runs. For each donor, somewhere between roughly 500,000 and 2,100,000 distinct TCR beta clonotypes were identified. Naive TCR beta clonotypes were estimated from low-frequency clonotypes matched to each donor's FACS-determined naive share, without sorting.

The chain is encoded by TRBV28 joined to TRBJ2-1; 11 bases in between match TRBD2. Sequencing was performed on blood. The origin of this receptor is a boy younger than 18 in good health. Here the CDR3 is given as CASRTSGEDYNEQFF. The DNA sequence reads TGTGCCAGCAGGACTAGCGGGGAGGACTACAATGAGCAGTTCTTC.